Included here is one TCR beta chain sequence, with context. Time point in this sample: pre-sensitization, week 0. As for treatment: therapeutic diphenylcyclopropenone sensitization with weekly scalp DPC. In every case, blood was obtained before the patch test was applied. The record originates from a study of human T cells and chemical hapten exposure. About the study: Donors were sensitized with 2% DPC on the upper inner arm. Patients, a majority of them female, were diagnosed with alopecia areata, totalis or universalis.

TCRdb fed the RACE reads into MiXCR, producing one record per CDR3 protein. Seen here are 180,000 or so distinct CDR3 sequences, 25% to 30% observed once, and the top ten hold about 2.7%. This CDR3 has 15 residues. V gave up 5 bases and J gave up 7 bases; unmatched junction bases: 8. Germline V CDR1 and CDR2: SGHNT, YENEEA. The clonotype originates from a woman younger than 45 with alopecia areata. Some clones in this sample may be carry-over from other donors' samples. The chain has TRBV11-3 and TRBJ2-2, with 9 bases identical to TRBD2. The sequencing used whole blood, collected in connection with sensitization to the hapten diphenylcyclopropenone (DPC). The CDR3 DNA follows: TGTGCCAGCAGCCGCGGGGGGGCCTCCGGCGGGGAGCTGTTTTTT. It specifies CASSRGGASGGELFF.